One and the same sample provided the 21 T cell receptor beta chains below, sequenced in a study of cytomegalovirus exposure and HLA in healthy donors. The PCR ran on 60 Vbeta and 13 Jbeta primers. The repertoire was sequenced with immunoSEQ multiplex PCR; TCRdb's copy has only in-frame clones and lacks some. Of around 55,000 clones in the sample, 77% were seen once. Material for sequencing was PBMCs. These receptors all stem from a female donor in good health and CMV-seronegative.

This chain joins TRBV28 and TRBJ2-5; maybe TRBD1 (6 bases). Germline lookup yields CDR1 MDHEN and CDR2 SYDVKM. The CDR3 contains 16 residues. Trimming cost V 9 bases and J 6 bases, with 26 bases left between them. This chain's CDR3 is CASLSRTRQVWQTQYF. CDR3 bases: TGTGCCAGTTTGTCTCGGACTCGACAGGTCTGGCAGACCCAGTACTTC.

The chain combines TRBV27 with TRBJ2-7; D is undetermined. This CDR3 is built from 13 residues. Germline V gene data show CDR1 as MNHEY and CDR2 as SMNVEV (reference sequence). V lost 3 bases, J lost 4 bases, and 10 bases lay in between. CDR3 residues: CASSLAGKYEQYF. DNA for the CDR3: TGTGCCAGCAGTTTGGCAGGAAAGTACGAGCAGTACTTC.

This chain uses TRBV9 with TRBJ2-5, with D possibly matching TRBD1 (6 bases). The J call is uncertain, as TRBJ2-7 better fits the DNA end. The CDR3 length is 15 residues. CDR1 is SGDLS and CDR2 is YYNGEE in the germline V gene. In DNA form, the CDR3 reads TGTGCCAGCAGCGTTGGACAGTTTGGTTCCTACGAGCAGTACTTC. Its protein product is CASSVGQFGSYEQYF.

CDR3 DNA: TGCGCCAGCAGCTTTTTGGGCGGGGGAAGCACAGATACGCAGTATTTT. This codes for CASSFLGGGSTDTQYF. The V gene is TRBV5-1, the J gene TRBJ2-3; TRBD2 aligns across 7 bases. Germline V gene lookup returns CDR1 SGHRS and CDR2 YFSETQ. V lost 2 bases, J lost 0 bases, and 6 bases stayed unmatched. The CDR3 runs to 16 residues. Together with reference TRBV5-1 and TRBJ2-3, the CDR3 gives the full variable domain: KAGVTQTPRYLIKTRGQQVTLSCSPISGHRSVSWYQQTPGQGLQFLFEYFSETQRNKGNFPGRFSGRQFSNSRSEMNVSTLELGDSALYLCASSFLGGGSTDTQYFGPGTRLTVL.

The chain uses TRBV28 and TRBJ2-7; unclear D gene. The germline CDR1 and CDR2 sequences are MDHEN and SYDVKM. This CDR3 spans 13 amino acids. With 8 bases removed from V and 3 bases from J, the gap between germline ends came to 14 bases. CDR3 coding DNA: TGTGCCAGCCAGAGGCTGAAGTTCTACGAGCAGTACTTC. This encodes CASQRLKFYEQYF.

The rearrangement links TRBV5-1 to TRBJ1-6; D ambiguous. The germline V and J ends were trimmed by 2 bases and 5 bases, with 8 bases remaining between them. In germline, CDR1 is SGHRS, CDR2 YFSETQ. The CDR3 spans 14 residues. CDR3 sequence: CASSFPGDNSPLHF. CDR3 nucleotide sequence: TGCGCCAGCAGCTTTCCGGGAGATAATTCACCCCTCCACTTT.

The chain recombines TRBV7-9 with TRBJ1-5; the D gene is possibly TRBD1 (6 bases). CDR3 length equals 17 residues. V lost 5 bases and J 4 bases, leaving 21 bases between the germline ends. Germline V CDR1 and CDR2: SEHNR, FQNEAQ (reference sequence). The CDR3 DNA reads TGTGCCAGCAGCCTCGGGGGGGGCCTCAGTAAAAATCAGCCCCAGCATTTT. Translating it yields CASSLGGGLSKNQPQHF.

This chain uses TRBV11-3 with TRBJ2-7; weak D call: TRBD1 (6 bases). V lost 0 bases to trimming and J lost 0 bases, with 6 bases between them. Germline-derived CDR1 and CDR2 are SGHNT and YENEEA. This CDR3 has 14 residues. DNA for the CDR3: TGTGCCAGCAGCTTAGAGGGACACTCCTACGAGCAGTACTTC. Translation: CASSLEGHSYEQYF.

The chain links TRBV2 to TRBJ1-6; 9 positions match TRBD1. The CDR3 is 15 amino acids. Germline assignment: CDR1 SNHLY and CDR2 FYNNEI. V was clipped by 4 bases and J by 10 bases; unmatched bases: 8. This CDR3 is CASSVGQGIGSPLHF. The DNA for the CDR3 is TGTGCCAGCAGTGTAGGACAGGGGATTGGGTCACCCCTCCACTTT.

This clone was recorded once. The chain has TRBV18 and TRBJ1-4; 8 bases map to TRBD1. The CDR3 consists of 14 residues. CDR1 KGHSH and CDR2 LQKENI come from the germline V gene. After removal of 3 bases from V and 8 bases from J, the junction contained 5 bases not matched to a gene. The CDR3 here is CASSPGQVAEKLFF. As DNA, the CDR3 is TGTGCCAGCTCACCGGGACAGGTTGCGGAAAAACTGTTTTTT. Based on the CDR3 plus reference TRBV18 and TRBJ1-4, the full variable domain is NAGVMQNPRHLVRRRGQEARLRCSPMKGHSHVYWYRQLPEEGLKFMVYLQKENIIDESGMPKERFSAEFPKEGPSILRIQQVVRGDSAAYFCASSPGQVAEKLFFGSGTQLSVL.

This clone was counted between two and nine times. This chain uses TRBV2 with TRBJ1-1; 8 bases are a match to TRBD1. This CDR3 spans 14 amino acids. Trimming took 4 bases from V and 4 from J; bases not matched to a gene: 5. Germline assignment: CDR1 SNHLY and CDR2 FYNNEI. The CDR3 region has the DNA TGTGCCAGCAGTGTTCAGGGGGCGGGCACTGAAGCTTTCTTT. This translates into CASSVQGAGTEAFF.

V usage is TRBV2 and J usage is TRBJ1-1; 9 bases match TRBD1. The germline CDR1 and CDR2 sequences are SNHLY and FYNNEI. V shed 3 bases, J shed 5 bases, and the junction held 7 bases outside the gene matches. This CDR3 region has 15 residues. In nucleotides, the CDR3 is TGTGCCAGCAGTGACCGGACAGGGGTGAGGACTGAAGCTTTCTTT. Protein product: CASSDRTGVRTEAFF.

This rearrangement joins TRBV5-1 to TRBJ2-7, with D possibly TRBD2 on 6 matching bases. V dropped 4 bases and J dropped 4 bases, with 15 bases sitting between them. The germline CDR1 and CDR2 sequences are SGHRS and YFSETQ. CDR3 length: 14 residues. For the CDR3, the DNA is TGCGCCAGCAGCACGGGACTGGAGCCATACGAGCAGTACTTC. Amino acid sequence: CASSTGLEPYEQYF.

This chain connects TRBV7-9 to TRBJ2-7, with D unresolved. Trimming pared 4 bases from V and 0 bases from J, leaving 7 bases between. CDR1 and CDR2 (germline): SEHNR, FQNEAQ (reference sequence). The CDR3 sequence is 13 residues long. The CDR3 coding sequence is TGTGCCAGCAGCTGGGCCTCCTCCTACGAGCAGTACTTC. Amino acids: CASSWASSYEQYF.

This rearrangement joins TRBV18 to TRBJ1-2; the D is unclear. The V and J ends lost 5 bases and 2 bases respectively, with 9 bases between them. Germline-derived CDR1 and CDR2 are KGHSH and LQKENI. This CDR3 contains 13 residues. This CDR3 reads CASSTDKNYGYTF. The CDR3 DNA sequence: TGTGCCAGCTCAACCGACAAGAACTATGGCTACACCTTC.

This sequence joins TRBV18 and TRBJ1-2; TRBD1 matches 7 bases. J gave up 3 bases and V 4 bases, and 11 bases lay outside the gene matches. Per germline, CDR1 KGHSH and CDR2 LQKENI. The length of the CDR3 is 16 residues. For the CDR3, the DNA is TGTGCCAGCTCACTGACTCGACAGGGAAGGGACTATGGCTACACCTTC. Translating gives CASSLTRQGRDYGYTF. The variable domain in full, completed from reference TRBV18 and TRBJ1-2, reads NAGVMQNPRHLVRRRGQEARLRCSPMKGHSHVYWYRQLPEEGLKFMVYLQKENIIDESGMPKERFSAEFPKEGPSILRIQQVVRGDSAAYFCASSLTRQGRDYGYTFGSGTRLTVV.

The CDR3 loop is CASSATGGGEKLFF. CDR3 coding DNA: TGCGCCAGCAGCGCAACAGGGGGAGGTGAAAAACTGTTTTTT. This chain joins TRBV5-1 and TRBJ1-4; 8 nucleotides align to TRBD1. The V gene's germline CDR1 is SGHRS and CDR2 YFSETQ. CDR3 length equals 14 residues. V was clipped by 4 bases and J by 7 bases; unmatched bases: 6.

The table lists this clone with a count of one. The CDR3 here is CASSPRVAKNIQYF. Written as DNA, the CDR3 is TGTGCCAGCAGCCCCCGGGTAGCCAAAAACATTCAGTACTTC. The chain uses TRBV28 and TRBJ2-4; D remains ambiguous. The CDR3 spans 14 residues. Germline V CDR1 and CDR2: MDHEN, SYDVKM. Trimming took off 6 bases at V and 0 bases at J, with 9 bases between the two ends.

V and J are TRBV5-1 and TRBJ2-5; TRBD2 is a possible D gene (6 bases). Germline V gene lookup returns CDR1 SGHRS and CDR2 YFSETQ. Trimming removed 5 bases from V and 2 bases from J, with 16 bases in between. The length of the CDR3 is 15 residues. In DNA, the CDR3 is TGCGCCAGCAGTCCCGGGGGTGGGGAGCAAGAGACCCAGTACTTC. Its protein is CASSPGGGEQETQYF.

About this clone itself: The junction does not match germline at one end; this may be a read error. This chain uses TRBV28 with TRBJ1-4, with 8 bases that match TRBD1. CDR3 size: 12 residues. CDR1 and CDR2 from the germline V gene are MDHEN and SYDVKM. This chain's CDR3 is CASSPRQTGEIF. The CDR3 coding sequence is TGTGCCAGCAGCCCACGACAGACAGGGGAGATTTTT.

The chain has TRBV5-6 and TRBJ1-6; the D gene is possibly TRBD1 (6 bases). Trimming stripped 0 bases from V and 6 bases from J, with 13 bases between. Germline V lookup: CDR1 SGHDT, CDR2 YYEEEE. The CDR3 runs to 16 residues. CDR3 in DNA: TGTGCCAGCAGCTTGGACACAGGGAACCCTAATTCACCCCTCCACTTT. Amino acids: CASSLDTGNPNSPLHF.